This T cell receptor beta chain was sequenced during a study of blood T cells in healthy people across ages. The use of a sample-barcoded 5' primer and a J-beta primer mix characterized a second PCR of 7 to 11 cycles. TCRdb passed the 5' RACE reads through MiXCR, listing each CDR3 protein once. The repertoire has about 670,000 distinct CDR3 sequences, 35% to 50% of them found once; the top ten carry 25% to 35%. Germline CDR1 and CDR2: KGHSH and LQKENI. The V gene lost 8 bases and the J gene lost 1 base, with 11 bases spanning the gap. This CDR3 is built from 13 residues. Donors were systemically healthy Caucasian individuals from Russia aged about 6 to 100 years. This clonotype came up many times.

The TCR sequence derives from a man older than 75 in good health. The sample was blood. The J gene is TRBJ2-5, the V gene TRBV18, with D perhaps given as TRBD1 or TRBD2 (5 bases each). DNA of the CDR3: TGTGCCAGCAGTCCCGGGGCCCAAGAGACCCAGTACTTC. Its translation: CASSPGAQETQYF.